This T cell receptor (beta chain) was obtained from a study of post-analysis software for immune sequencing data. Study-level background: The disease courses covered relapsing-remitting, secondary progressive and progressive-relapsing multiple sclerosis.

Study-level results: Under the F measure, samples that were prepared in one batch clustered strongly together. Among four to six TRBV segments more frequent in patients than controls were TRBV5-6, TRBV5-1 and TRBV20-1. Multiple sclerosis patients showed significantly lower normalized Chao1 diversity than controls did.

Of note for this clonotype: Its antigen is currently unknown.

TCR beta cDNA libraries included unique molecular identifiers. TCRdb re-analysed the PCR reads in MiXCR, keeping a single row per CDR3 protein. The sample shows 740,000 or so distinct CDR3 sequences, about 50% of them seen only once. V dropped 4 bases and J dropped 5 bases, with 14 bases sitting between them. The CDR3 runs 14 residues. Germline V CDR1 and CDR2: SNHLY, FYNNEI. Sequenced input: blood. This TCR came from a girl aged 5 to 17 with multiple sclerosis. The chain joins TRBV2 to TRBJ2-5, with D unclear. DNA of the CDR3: TGTGCCAGCAGTGGGGAACTAATTATGGAGACCCAGTACTTC. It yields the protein CASSGELIMETQYF.